Listed below are T cell receptor beta chains from one sample, sequenced in a study of blood T cell repertoires in COVID-19. Repertoires were generated with immunoSEQ multiplex PCR, while TCRdb's copy carries only in-frame clones and drops some. The sample lists about 370,000 clones, nearly 90% seen once, with approximately 1.5% in the top ten. The sequencing sample was made of PBMCs or T cells enriched from blood (not recorded which). All receptors come from a woman in her 30s who had recovered from COVID-19. CDR3s include the opening cysteine and the closing phenylalanine or tryptophan. The D gene is left open where the match is weak. Clone size is stated in some rows and not others, as once, few, many or a class when expanded.

v_gene	abundance	d_gene	j_gene	CDR3aa	CDR3nt
TRBV6-2/TRBV6-3	.	TRBD2	TRBJ2-1	CASSASGLAGLDKFF	TGTGCCAGCAGTGCCTCGGGACTAGCGGGATTAGATAAGTTCTTC
TRBV6-5	.	.	TRBJ1-2	CASRLPGAYGYTF	TGTGCCAGCAGACTCCCAGGGGCATATGGCTACACCTTC
TRBV9	.	TRBD2	TRBJ2-5	CASSVAVSGGETQYF	TGTGCCAGCAGCGTAGCGGTTAGCGGGGGGGAGACCCAGTACTTC
TRBV7-7	.	TRBD1	TRBJ2-2	CASSLGPKLPKTGTNTGELFF	TGTGCCAGCAGCTTAGGTCCGAAATTGCCCAAGACAGGGACGAACACCGGGGAGCTGTTTTTT
TRBV30	.	TRBD1	TRBJ1-6	CAWSASPTGGYSPLHF	TGTGCCTGGAGTGCGTCCCCGACAGGGGGGTATTCACCCCTCCACTTT
TRBV7-8	once	TRBD2	TRBJ2-1	CASSTGTSGHNEQFF	TGTGCCAGCAGCACCGGGACTAGCGGCCACAATGAGCAGTTCTTC
TRBV6-5	.	TRBD1	TRBJ2-3	CASSYSGTDTDTQYF	TGTGCCAGCAGTTATTCCGGGACAGACACAGATACGCAGTATTTT
TRBV28	.	.	TRBJ2-1	CASTYRSGVGISEQFF	TGTGCCAGCACGTACCGGTCGGGTGTAGGTATAAGTGAGCAGTTCTTC
TRBV7-2	.	.	TRBJ2-3	CASSLVKSTDTQYF	TGTGCCAGCAGCTTAGTCAAAAGCACAGATACGCAGTATTTT
TRBV3-1/TRBV3-2	.	TRBD2	TRBJ2-1	CASSQETRGDYNEQFF	TGTGCCAGCAGCCAAGAAACCCGGGGGGACTACAATGAGCAGTTCTTC
TRBV7-9	.	TRBD1	TRBJ2-5	CASSRRQGLQETQYF	TGTGCCAGCAGCCGTAGACAGGGCCTCCAAGAGACCCAGTACTTC